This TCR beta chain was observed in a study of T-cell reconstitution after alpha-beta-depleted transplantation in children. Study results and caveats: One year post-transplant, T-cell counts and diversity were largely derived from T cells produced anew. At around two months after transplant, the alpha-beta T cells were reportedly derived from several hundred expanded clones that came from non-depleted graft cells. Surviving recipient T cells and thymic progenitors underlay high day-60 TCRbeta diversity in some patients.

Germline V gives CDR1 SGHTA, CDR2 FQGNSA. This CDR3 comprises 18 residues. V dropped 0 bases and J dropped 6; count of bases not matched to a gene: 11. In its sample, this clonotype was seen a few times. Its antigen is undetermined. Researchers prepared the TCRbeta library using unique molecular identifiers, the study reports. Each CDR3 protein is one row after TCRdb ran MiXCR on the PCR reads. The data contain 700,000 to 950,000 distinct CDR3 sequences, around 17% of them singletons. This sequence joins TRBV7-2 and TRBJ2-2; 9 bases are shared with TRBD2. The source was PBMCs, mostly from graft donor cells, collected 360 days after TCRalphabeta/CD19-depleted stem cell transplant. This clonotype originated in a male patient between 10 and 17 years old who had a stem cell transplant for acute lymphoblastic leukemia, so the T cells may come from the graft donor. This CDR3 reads CASSLAPPGTSRAGELFF. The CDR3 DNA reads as TGTGCCAGCAGCTTAGCCCCACCCGGGACTAGCAGGGCCGGGGAGCTGTTTTTT.